This paragraph covers one T cell receptor beta chain sequence. The antigen it binds to is not known. No base quality values were provided; no much bigger clone lies one nucleotide off. Instrument on record: Illumina NovaSeq 6000. TCRalpha and TCRbeta cDNA libraries were constructed by 5'RACE with constant-segment primers, with sample barcodes and unique molecular identifiers being introduced. RNA was extracted from every sample with Trizol reagent. Library amplification was performed in two PCR steps, and a second sample barcode and Illumina TruSeq adapters were introduced in the second step. Sequencing of the libraries was done on an Illumina NovaSeq, producing 2 x 150 bp paired-end reads. Turning to the authors' computational methods: Demultiplexing of reads and collapsing into UMI-guided consensus sequences were performed with migec v1.2.7. Using mixcr v2.1.11, UMI consensuses were aligned to TRA and TRB V and J templates and then assembled into clonotypes. A clonotype was counted as expanded or contracted only when both edgeR and NoisET called the clonotype significant, with the noise models trained on biological replicates. edgeR calls used a false discovery rate-adjusted p below 0.01 and a log2 fold-change threshold of 1. As an exploratory analysis of dynamics, PCA with hierarchical clustering was applied to max-normalized trajectories of the 1000 most abundant clonotypes. Each responding clone was given a CD4 or CD8 phenotype based on the CD4+ and CD8+ repertoires, which had been sequenced separately. The public reads were run again by TCRdb, first through fastp at Q25 and then through MiXCR, and only productive beta chains were kept. Merged by CDR3 protein, the rows form single entries marked with the most common genes and DNA. The authors' filters were not applied to this entry. The sample table records approximately 340,000 distinct CDR3 sequences; more than 15% of these occur just once. Approximately 20% of the sample is taken by the ten largest.

The data stem from a study of T-cell memory formation after mild COVID-19 (dated by TCRdb to the early 2020s). About the full investigation: TCR sequence clusters from the two donors were largely donor specific. Longitudinal TCRalpha and TCRbeta repertoire sequencing tracked T-cell clones expanding and contracting after mild COVID-19 in a couple of donors. Two young, previously healthy adult volunteers made up the cohort, one male and one female.

The trim is 3 bases for V and 6 bases for J, with a gap of 12 bases between the germline ends. Including cysteine and phenylalanine, the CDR3 has 13 amino acids. The read is trimmed to its CDR3 DNA, 39 bases read in frame from base 1. PBMCs were isolated by Ficoll-Paque density gradient centrifugation. Paper-wide results and their limitations: Clones contracting from day 15 to 85 had balanced CD4/CD8 phenotypes, while a second wave expanding from day 15 to 37 was biased towards CD4+. The study included only a couple of mild cases, and larger cohorts that include severe cases with pre-infection samples were judged to be necessary. Contracting CD4+ clones appeared mostly in the CM and EM memory subsets, whereas CD8+ clones were enriched in EMRA. Whether the second-wave clones peaking on day 37 were SARS-CoV-2 specific was not confirmed. The detection of some responding clones in pre-infection memory suggests that pre-existing cross-reactive memory T cells joined the SARS-CoV-2 response.

Sequenced sample: PBMCs or a T cell subset sorted from them (not recorded which). The sequence derives from a man between 18 and 29 years old who had mild COVID-19 (a few samples of this study predate the infection). The sample titles of this study are shuffled in the database, so cell type and time point are left out; the donor was told from shared clones. Recombination linked TRBV12-3 or TRBV12-4 to TRBJ2-7, with the D segment identity uncertain. The DNA sequence is as follows: TGTGCCAGCAGTTTGGCTATTCTTCTCGAGCAGTACTTC. It codes for CASSLAILLEQYF.